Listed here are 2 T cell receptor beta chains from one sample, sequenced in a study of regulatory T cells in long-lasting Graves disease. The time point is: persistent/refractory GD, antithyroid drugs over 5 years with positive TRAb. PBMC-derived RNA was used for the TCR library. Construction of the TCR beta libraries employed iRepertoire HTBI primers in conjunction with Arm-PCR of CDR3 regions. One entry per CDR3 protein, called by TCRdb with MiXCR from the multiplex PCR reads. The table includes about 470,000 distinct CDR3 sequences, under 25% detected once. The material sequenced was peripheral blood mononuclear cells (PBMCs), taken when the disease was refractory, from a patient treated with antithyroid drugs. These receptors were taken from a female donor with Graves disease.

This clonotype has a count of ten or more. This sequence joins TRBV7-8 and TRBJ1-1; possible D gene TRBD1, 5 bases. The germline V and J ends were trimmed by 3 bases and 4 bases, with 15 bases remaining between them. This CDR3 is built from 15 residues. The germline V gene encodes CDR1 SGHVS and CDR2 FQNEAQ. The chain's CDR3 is CASSFPDPGGTEAFF. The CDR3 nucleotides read TGTGCCAGCAGCTTTCCCGACCCGGGGGGCACTGAAGCTTTCTTT.

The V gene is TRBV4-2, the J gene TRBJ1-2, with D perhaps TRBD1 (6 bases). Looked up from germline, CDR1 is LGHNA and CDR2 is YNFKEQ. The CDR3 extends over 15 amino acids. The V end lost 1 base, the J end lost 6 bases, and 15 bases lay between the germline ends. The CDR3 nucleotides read TGTGCCAGCAGCCAAGGTTTCCCGGGGGCAGATGGCTACACCTTC. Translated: CASSQGFPGADGYTF.